What follows are 20 T cell receptor beta chains derived from one specimen sequenced in a study of cytomegalovirus exposure and HLA in healthy donors (TCRdb year 2017). Preparation of the library involved the immunoSEQ multiplex PCR assay. For the multiplex PCR, a mixture combining 60 forward primers for TCR Vbeta segments and 13 reverse primers for TCR Jbeta segments was used. TCRdb provides this immuneACCESS table in a form limited to in-frame rearrangements. Some clones are lacking; in checked studies, under half of them reflect an unresolved V gene, and why the rest are absent is not known. Present in this sample are fewer than 150,000 clones, approximately 80% of which were seen just once. The ten largest clones represent around 2.7% of the sample. The specimen sequenced was PBMCs. These receptor sequences come from a woman in her forties in good health and CMV-seropositive.

The chain has TRBV5-1 and TRBJ1-1; D is possibly TRBD1 (5 bases). The germline V gene encodes CDR1 SGHRS and CDR2 YFSETQ. Trimming stripped 4 bases from V and 1 base from J, with 11 bases between. The CDR3 extends over 14 amino acids. The DNA for the CDR3 is TGCGCCAGCAGCCGAAAAACAGGGAACACTGAAGCTTTCTTT. Translation gives CASSRKTGNTEAFF.

This chain joins TRBV29-1 and TRBJ1-2, with 9 positions matching TRBD1. V lost 7 bases, J lost 1 base, and 10 bases stayed unmatched. Looked up from germline, CDR1 is SQVTM and CDR2 is ANQGSEA. The length of the CDR3 is 15 residues. CDR3 DNA sequence: TGCAGCGCTTCAATGACAGGGGGGTTTAACTATGGCTACACCTTC. Its protein is CSASMTGGFNYGYTF.

The CDR3 nucleotides are TGCGCCAGCAGCCCCTCGGGGGGGGCCGAGACACCCCTCCACTTT. It translates to CASSPSGGAETPLHF. The rearrangement uses TRBV5-1 and TRBJ1-6; D is possibly TRBD1 (6 bases). Germline CDR1 and CDR2: SGHRS and YFSETQ. This CDR3 has 15 amino acids. V dropped 4 bases and J dropped 11 bases, with 19 bases sitting between them. Variable domain in full (rest from reference TRBV5-1 and TRBJ1-6): KAGVTQTPRYLIKTRGQQVTLSCSPISGHRSVSWYQQTPGQGLQFLFEYFSETQRNKGNFPGRFSGRQFSNSRSEMNVSTLELGDSALYLCASSPSGGAETPLHFGNGTRLTVT.

The chain couples TRBV5-4 to TRBJ2-1, with 8 bases matching TRBD2. The CDR3 has 15 residues. Germline V gene data show CDR1 as SGHNT and CDR2 as YYREEE (reference sequence). V lost 6 bases, J lost 9 bases, and 14 bases stayed unmatched. The CDR3 region is CASTPESGGPREQFF. CDR3 coding DNA: TGTGCCAGCACCCCCGAAAGCGGGGGACCCCGTGAGCAGTTCTTC.

The rearrangement joins TRBV9 to TRBJ2-1, with TRBD2 identical over 9 bases. Germline V gene data show CDR1 as SGDLS and CDR2 as YYNGEE. Unmatched junction bases numbered 8, after V lost 2 bases and J lost 5 bases. The CDR3 consists of 16 residues. The CDR3 nucleotides read TGTGCCAGCAGCGTTGAGCTAGCGGGGCCTCACAATGAGCAGTTCTTC. It is translated as CASSVELAGPHNEQFF.

This chain's CDR3 is CATSRDRQNEQYF. CDR3 DNA: TGTGCCACCAGCAGAGATCGACAGAACGAGCAGTACTTC. The chain joins TRBV15 to TRBJ2-5; D is perhaps TRBD1 (5 bases). Near its end, the DNA agrees better with TRBJ2-7, so the J call may be wrong. Germline loops: CDR1 LNHNV, CDR2 YYDKDF (reference sequence). There are 13 residues in the CDR3.

The rearrangement uses TRBV27 and TRBJ2-1, with no clear D. Trimming took 6 bases from V and 6 from J, leaving 6 bases between them. The CDR3 consists of 11 residues. CDR1 is MNHEY, CDR2 SMNVEV, per germline (reference sequence). The CDR3 DNA follows: TGTGCCAGCAGGTCTTTCAATGAGCAGTTCTTC. Its translation is CASRSFNEQFF.

This clone was seen more than once but under ten times. J is TRBJ2-2 and V is TRBV9; perhaps TRBD2 as D (5 bases). Trimming shortened V by 7 bases and J by 5 bases, and 15 bases separated the two germline ends. Germline V gives CDR1 SGDLS, CDR2 YYNGEE. This CDR3 is 14 amino acids long. CDR3 in DNA: TGTGCCAGCGATGAGGGAGACGGGACCGGGGAGCTGTTTTTT. It encodes CASDEGDGTGELFF. The whole variable domain, filled in from reference TRBV9 and TRBJ2-2, reads DSGVTQTPKHLITATGQRVTLRCSPRSGDLSVYWYQQSLDQGLQFLIQYYNGEERAKGNILERFSAQQFPDLHSELNLSSLELGDSALYFCASDEGDGTGELFFGEGSRLTVL.

The chain has TRBV11-1 and TRBJ2-7, with 8 bases fitting TRBD1. The germline gives CDR1 SGHAT, CDR2 FQDESV (reference sequence). The CDR3 length is 15 residues. With 6 bases clipped from V and 5 bases from J, the junction kept 12 bases outside the gene matches. CDR3 sequence (DNA): TGTGCCAGCAGACACCGGACAGGGAGCTTCAACGAGCAGTACTTC. As protein: CASRHRTGSFNEQYF.

CDR3 sequence (DNA): TGCGCCAGCAGCCGGGGAGGACTAGCGGGAGACACGCAGTATTTT. Translation gives CASSRGGLAGDTQYF. The chain joins TRBV5-1 to TRBJ2-3; 13 positions agree with TRBD2. This CDR3 spans 15 amino acids. Trimming cost V 4 bases and J 9 bases; bases outside gene matches: 8. The germline V gene encodes CDR1 SGHRS and CDR2 YFSETQ.

The gene calls are TRBV19 and TRBJ2-3; 9 bases fit TRBD2. Germline trimming cut 6 bases from V and 0 bases from J; bases unmatched to any gene: 4. CDR1 LNHDA and CDR2 SQIVND come from the germline V gene (reference sequence). The CDR3 totals 15 residues. The CDR3 DNA is TGTGCCAGTAGCGGGAGCGGGGGGAGCACAGATACGCAGTATTTT. Protein product: CASSGSGGSTDTQYF. The full variable domain, completed using reference TRBV19 and TRBJ2-3, is DGGITQSPKYLFRKEGQNVTLSCEQNLNHDAMYWYRQDPGQGLRLIYYSQIVNDFQKGDIAEGYSVSREKKESFPLTVTSAQKNPTAFYLCASSGSGGSTDTQYFGPGTRLTVL.

This chain links TRBV9 with TRBJ2-3, with a weak D call TRBD2 (6 bases). Germline values: CDR1 SGDLS, CDR2 YYNGEE. The CDR3 has 14 residues. V lost 4 bases, J lost 5 bases, and 14 bases lay in between. The CDR3 reads CASSFRTTLDTQYF. CDR3 DNA: TGTGCCAGCAGCTTTAGGACTACCCTAGATACGCAGTATTTT.

The rearrangement uses TRBV9 and TRBJ2-3, with 9 bases fitting TRBD2. V gave up 0 bases and J gave up 8 bases; unmatched junction bases: 4. Germline CDR1 and CDR2: SGDLS and YYNGEE. The CDR3 is 14 amino acids. This CDR3 reads CASSVGAGGGTQYF. The CDR3 DNA is TGTGCCAGCAGCGTAGGAGCGGGGGGTGGTACGCAGTATTTT. Supplemented by reference TRBV9 and TRBJ2-3, the full variable domain reads DSGVTQTPKHLITATGQRVTLRCSPRSGDLSVYWYQQSLDQGLQFLIQYYNGEERAKGNILERFSAQQFPDLHSELNLSSLELGDSALYFCASSVGAGGGTQYFGPGTRLTVL.

The V and J genes are TRBV2 and TRBJ1-1, with 11 bases lining up with TRBD1. The germline CDR1 and CDR2 sequences are SNHLY and FYNNEI. This CDR3 has 14 amino acids. The V and J ends lost 8 bases and 4 bases, in that order; junction bases with no gene match: 6. In DNA form, the CDR3 reads TGTGCCAGCGGGGGGACAGGGGGGTTCACTGAAGCTTTCTTT. It yields the protein CASGGTGGFTEAFF.

This chain joins TRBV7-9 and TRBJ2-5, with TRBD2 matching 7 bases. The CDR3 is 16 residues long. Germline assignment: CDR1 SEHNR and CDR2 FQNEAQ (reference sequence). After removal of 2 bases from V and 4 bases from J, the junction contained 10 bases not matched to a gene. The CDR3 DNA follows: TGTGCCAGCAGCTTACCAACCGGCGGGGGTGGAGAGACCCAGTACTTC. This codes for CASSLPTGGGGETQYF.

In this sample, this clone turned up a few times. V is TRBV19 and J is TRBJ2-1, with a weak D call TRBD1 (6 bases). V gave up 5 bases and J gave up 9 bases, with 23 bases separating them. Germline V gene sequence: CDR1 LNHDA, CDR2 SQIVND (reference sequence). CDR3 length equals 16 residues. The CDR3 protein is CASSPDLGHLQGEQFF. The CDR3 DNA follows: TGTGCCAGTAGTCCCGACCTGGGACACCTTCAGGGTGAGCAGTTCTTC.

This clone was seen a handful of times. The gene calls are TRBV18 and TRBJ1-2, with 9 bases matching TRBD1. The CDR3 extends over 15 amino acids. Trimming took 4 bases from V and 6 from J; bases not matched to a gene: 9. Per the germline V gene, CDR1 is KGHSH and CDR2 is LQKENI. CDR3 nucleotide sequence: TGTGCCAGCTCACTACAGGGGGCGCCGGGGGATGGCTACACCTTC. This sequence encodes CASSLQGAPGDGYTF.

The J gene is TRBJ1-5, the V gene TRBV14; 12 nucleotides agree with TRBD1. This CDR3 region has 17 residues. Germline CDR1 is SGHDN and CDR2 is FVKESK. Germline trimming cut 6 bases from V and 9 bases from J; bases unmatched to any gene: 15. CDR3 in DNA: TGTGCCAGCAGGGGAATAGAATCCGGGACAGGGGGCTGGCCCCAGCATTTT. This encodes CASRGIESGTGGWPQHF.

This chain joins TRBV5-1 and TRBJ1-6, with D possibly being TRBD1 (6 bases). The CDR3 is 15 residues long. Germline V gene sequence: CDR1 SGHRS, CDR2 YFSETQ. V was trimmed by 5 bases and J by 8 bases, leaving 17 bases between them. CDR3 residues: CASSQGRDDYSPLHF. The CDR3 coding sequence is TGCGCCAGCAGTCAGGGGAGGGACGATTATTCACCCCTCCACTTT. The entire variable domain, with the rest obtained from reference TRBV5-1 and TRBJ1-6, is as follows: KAGVTQTPRYLIKTRGQQVTLSCSPISGHRSVSWYQQTPGQGLQFLFEYFSETQRNKGNFPGRFSGRQFSNSRSEMNVSTLELGDSALYLCASSQGRDDYSPLHFGNGTRLTVT.

The V and J genes are TRBV4-3 and TRBJ1-5, with 7 bases lining up with TRBD1. The V gene end was trimmed by 2 bases and the J gene end by 3 bases; junction bases not matched to a gene: 4. Germline V gene lookup returns CDR1 LGHNA and CDR2 YSLEER. The CDR3 is 15 residues long. CDR3 loop: CASSQNTGVNQPQHF. CDR3 bases: TGCGCCAGCAGCCAAAACACAGGGGTCAATCAGCCCCAGCATTTT.